This T cell receptor (beta chain) comes out of a study of blood T cell repertoires in COVID-19. For the study at large: The United States, Italy and Spain were the sources of the acute and convalescent COVID-19 samples. Nucleic acid was either cDNA or gDNA, and it came from T cells, B-cell-depleted T cells, or PBMCs.

The CDR3 is 15 amino acids. From germline, CDR1 is SGDLS and CDR2 YYNGEE. V was pared by 0 bases and J by 1 base, with 0 bases of the junction left unmatched. In the study's own analysis: Reference gene primer amplification gave estimated nucleated cell counts. TCRdb keeps only in-frame clones here, not all; method: immunoSEQ multiplex PCR. The V and J calls and the clone size are those of that table, but D and trimming were determined from the DNA. The sample lists approximately 150,000 clones; more than 80% were seen once. Sequenced material: peripheral blood. The clonotype was recovered from a young man with COVID-19, enrolled during active disease. V and J are TRBV9 and TRBJ2-1, with 8 positions matching TRBD1. The CDR3 sequence is CASSVGQGSYNEQFF. CDR3 in DNA: TGTGCCAGCAGCGTAGGACAGGGGTCCTACAATGAGCAGTTCTTC.